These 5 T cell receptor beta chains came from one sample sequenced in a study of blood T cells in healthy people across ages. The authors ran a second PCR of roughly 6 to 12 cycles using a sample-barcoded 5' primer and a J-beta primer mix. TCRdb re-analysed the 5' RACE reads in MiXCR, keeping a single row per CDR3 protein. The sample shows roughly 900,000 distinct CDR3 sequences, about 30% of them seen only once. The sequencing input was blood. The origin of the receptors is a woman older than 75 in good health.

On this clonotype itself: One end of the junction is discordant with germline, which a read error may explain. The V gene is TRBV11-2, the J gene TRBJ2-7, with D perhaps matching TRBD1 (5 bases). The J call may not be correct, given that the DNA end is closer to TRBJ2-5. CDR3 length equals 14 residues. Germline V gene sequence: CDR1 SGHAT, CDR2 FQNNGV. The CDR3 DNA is TGTGCCGGCAGCTTAGCTTTCAGGGAAGAGACCCAGTACTTC. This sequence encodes CAGSLAFREETQYF.

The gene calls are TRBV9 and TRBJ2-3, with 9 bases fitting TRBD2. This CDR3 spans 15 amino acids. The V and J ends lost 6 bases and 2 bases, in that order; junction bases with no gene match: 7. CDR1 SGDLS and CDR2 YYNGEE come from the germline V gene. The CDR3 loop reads CASNVRGGFTDTQYF. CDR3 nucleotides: TGTGCCAGCAACGTGCGGGGGGGGTTCACAGATACGCAGTATTTT.

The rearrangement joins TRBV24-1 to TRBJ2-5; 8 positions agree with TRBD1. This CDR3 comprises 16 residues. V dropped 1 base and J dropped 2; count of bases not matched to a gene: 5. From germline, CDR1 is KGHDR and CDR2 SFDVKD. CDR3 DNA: TGTGCCACCAGTGATTTAGGACAGGGAGGACAAGAGACCCAGTACTTC. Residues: CATSDLGQGGQETQYF.

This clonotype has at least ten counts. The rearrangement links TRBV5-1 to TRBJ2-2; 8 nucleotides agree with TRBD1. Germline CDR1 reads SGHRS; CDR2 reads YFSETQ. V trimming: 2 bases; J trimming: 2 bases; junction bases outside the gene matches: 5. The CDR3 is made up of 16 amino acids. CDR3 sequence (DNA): TGCGCCAGCAGCTTCGGCACAGGGGGTAACACCGGGGAGCTGTTTTTT. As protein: CASSFGTGGNTGELFF.

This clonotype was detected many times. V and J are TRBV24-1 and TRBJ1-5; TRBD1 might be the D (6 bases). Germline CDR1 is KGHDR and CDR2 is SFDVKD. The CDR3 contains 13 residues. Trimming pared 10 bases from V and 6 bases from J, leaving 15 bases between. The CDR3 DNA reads TGTGCCACACAAACAGGGTACAGTCAGCCCCAGCATTTT. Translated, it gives CATQTGYSQPQHF.